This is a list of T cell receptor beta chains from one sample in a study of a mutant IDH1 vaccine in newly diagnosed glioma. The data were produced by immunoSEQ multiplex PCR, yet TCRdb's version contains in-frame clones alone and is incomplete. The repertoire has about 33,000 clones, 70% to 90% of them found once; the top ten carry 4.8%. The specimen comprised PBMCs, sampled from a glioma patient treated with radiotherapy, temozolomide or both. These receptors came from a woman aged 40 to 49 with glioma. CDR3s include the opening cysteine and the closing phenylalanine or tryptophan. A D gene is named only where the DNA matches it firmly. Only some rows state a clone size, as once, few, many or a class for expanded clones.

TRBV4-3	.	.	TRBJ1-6	TGCGCCAGCAGCCAAGGGCCGGGGGCGAAGAATTCACCCCTCCACTTT	CASSQGPGAKNSPLHF
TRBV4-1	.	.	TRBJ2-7	TGCGCCAGCAGCCAATTTCCGCCGGGACTCATCTACGAGCAGTACTTC	CASSQFPPGLIYEQYF
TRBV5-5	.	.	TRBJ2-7	TGTGCCAGCAGCTTCAGGGTTCTAGAGGCCTACGAGCAGTACTTC	CASSFRVLEAYEQYF
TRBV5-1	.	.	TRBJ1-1	TGCGCCAGCAGCTTGGAATTAGCAGGGTGGAACACTGAAGCTTTCTTT	CASSLELAGWNTEAFF
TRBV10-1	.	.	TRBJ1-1	TGCGCCAGCAGTGAGGCGGAATTCAGTGAAGCTTTCTTT	CASSEAEFSEAFF
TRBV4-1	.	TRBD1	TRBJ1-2	TGCGCCAGCAGCCCAGGACAGGGTGTGGGCTATGGCTACACCTTC	CASSPGQGVGYGYTF
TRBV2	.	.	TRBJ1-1	TGTGCCAGCAGTGGTTTAGGGGGAGCGGGGGCTTTCTTT	CASSGLGGAGAFF
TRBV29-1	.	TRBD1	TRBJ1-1	TGCAGCGTCCAACAGGGGTCGGGGACTGAAGCTTTCTTT	CSVQQGSGTEAFF
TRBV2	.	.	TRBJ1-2	TGTGCCAGCAGTGCTGACCAGTCTAACTATGGCTACACCTTC	CASSADQSNYGYTF
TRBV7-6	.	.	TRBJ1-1	TGTGCCAGCAGCTTAGCGGGACACCCGAACACTGAAGCTTTCTTT	CASSLAGHPNTEAFF
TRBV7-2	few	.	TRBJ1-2	TGTGCCAGCAGCTTAAGACAGGTCGGGACAAGCTATGGCTACACCTTC	CASSLRQVGTSYGYTF
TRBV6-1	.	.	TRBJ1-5	TGTGCCAGCAGTGAAAGGGGCAATCAGCCCCAGCATTTT	CASSERGNQPQHF
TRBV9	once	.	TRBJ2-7	TGTGCCAGAGGGACCAGCTCCTACGAGCAGTACTTC	CARGTSSYEQYF
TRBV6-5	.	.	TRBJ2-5	TGTGCCAGCAGTTACTCGAGGTCCCAAGAGACCCAGTACTTC	CASSYSRSQETQYF
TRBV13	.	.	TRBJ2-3	TGTGCCAGCAGCTTAGGGGTAGATACGCAGTATTTT	CASSLGVDTQYF
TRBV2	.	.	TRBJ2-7	TGTGCCAGCAAATACCCAGAAGGGGGCTCCTACGAGCAGTACTTC	CASKYPEGGSYEQYF
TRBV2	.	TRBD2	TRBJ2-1	TGTGCCAGCAGCCAGGGACTAGCGGGGTTTAATGAGCAGTTCTTC	CASSQGLAGFNEQFF
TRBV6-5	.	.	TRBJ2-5	TGTGCCAGCAGTCACCCCCCGCAAGAGACCCAGTACTTC	CASSHPPQETQYF
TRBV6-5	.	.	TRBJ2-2	TGTGCCAGCAGTTATTCGGCCTTCGGGGAGCTGTTTTTT	CASSYSAFGELFF
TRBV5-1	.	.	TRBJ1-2	TGCGCCAGCAGCTTGGGTAAAGAGGGAGGCGGCTACACCTTC	CASSLGKEGGGYTF
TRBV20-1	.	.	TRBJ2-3	TGCACTTCCTACACAGATACGCAGTATTTT	CTSYTDTQYF
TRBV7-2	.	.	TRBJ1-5	TGTGCCAGCAGCTTCTGGAGTGATTATAGCAATCAGCCCCAGCATTTT	CASSFWSDYSNQPQHF
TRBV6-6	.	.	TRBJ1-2	TGTGCCAGCAGTAGACAGGATACTAACTATGGCTACACCTTC	CASSRQDTNYGYTF
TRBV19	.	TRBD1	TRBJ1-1	TGTGCCAGTAGTCTCCGGACAGGGAGTCTAACTGAAGCTTTCTTT	CASSLRTGSLTEAFF
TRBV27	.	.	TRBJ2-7	TGTGCCAGCAGTAGAGGGTCCCACTACGAGCAGTACTTC	CASSRGSHYEQYF
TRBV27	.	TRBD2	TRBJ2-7	TGTGCCAGCAGTAACAGCGGGATGGCCTACGAGCAGTACTTC	CASSNSGMAYEQYF
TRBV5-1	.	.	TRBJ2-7	TGCGCCAGCAGCCTGGACCTACCCGGGTACGAGCAGTACTTC	CASSLDLPGYEQYF
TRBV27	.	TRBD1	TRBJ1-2	TGTGCCAGCAGTCCGGACAGGGGGCTTGTATATGGCTACACCTTC	CASSPDRGLVYGYTF
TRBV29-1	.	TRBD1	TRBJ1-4	TGCAGCGTTGGAAGTGGGACAGGAGGCGAAAAACTGTTTTTT	CSVGSGTGGEKLFF
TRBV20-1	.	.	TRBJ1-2	TGCAGTGCTTACAGGGTCGGCTACACCTTC	CSAYRVGYTF
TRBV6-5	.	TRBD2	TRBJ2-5	TGTGCCAGCACCCTAGCGGGGGGGCTGCAAGAGACCCAGTACTTC	CASTLAGGLQETQYF
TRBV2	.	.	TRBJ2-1	TGTGCCAGCAGTGAGTACAACACAAACAATGAGCAGTTCTTC	CASSEYNTNNEQFF
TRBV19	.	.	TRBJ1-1	TGTGCCAGTAGTATGGGAGAAAACACTGAAGCTTTCTTT	CASSMGENTEAFF
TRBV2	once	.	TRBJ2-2	TGTGCCAGCAGTGCCGGGAACACCGGGGAGCTGTTTTTT	CASSAGNTGELFF
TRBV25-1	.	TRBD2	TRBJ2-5	TGTGCCAGCAGTGAAGGGGGTAGCGGGAACCAAGAGACCCAGTACTTC	CASSEGGSGNQETQYF
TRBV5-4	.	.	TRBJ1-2	TGTGCCAGCAGCTTGGACACAAAAAACTATGGCTACACCTTC	CASSLDTKNYGYTF
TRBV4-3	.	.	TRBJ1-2	TGCGCCAGCAGCCAAGAGATTGGCGGGCACTATGGCTACACCTTC	CASSQEIGGHYGYTF
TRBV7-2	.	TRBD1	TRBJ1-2	TGTGCCAGCAGCGTCAACAGGGGGCAGAACTATGGCTACACCTTC	CASSVNRGQNYGYTF
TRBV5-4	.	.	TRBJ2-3	TGTGCCAGCAGACGGGGAGACGAGGCAGATACGCAGTATTTT	CASRRGDEADTQYF
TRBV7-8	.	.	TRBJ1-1	TGTGCCAGCAGCTTGGGGGGGGTACCTTTCTTT	CASSLGGVPFF
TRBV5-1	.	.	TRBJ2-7	TGCGCCAGCAGCTTGTCGGCTGGATCCTACGAGCAGTACTTC	CASSLSAGSYEQYF
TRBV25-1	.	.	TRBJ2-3	TGTGCCAGCAGTGAAGTAGTGGGGAGCACAGATACGCAGTATTTT	CASSEVVGSTDTQYF
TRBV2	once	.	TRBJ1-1	TGTGCCAGCACGAAGGCGGGGGGCGGGGACACTGAAGCTTTCTTT	CASTKAGGGDTEAFF
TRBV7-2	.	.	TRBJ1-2	TGTGCCAGCAGCTTAGCCAACTATGGCTACACCTTC	CASSLANYGYTF
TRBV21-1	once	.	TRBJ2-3	TGTGCCAGCAGCACAGATACGCAGTATTTT	CASSTDTQYF
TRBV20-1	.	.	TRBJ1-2	TGCAGTGCCCACCGACAGTATGGCTACACCTTC	CSAHRQYGYTF
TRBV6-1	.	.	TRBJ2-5	TGTGCCAGCAGTGACGGGGGCAGGAGGGAGACCCAGTACTTC	CASSDGGRRETQYF
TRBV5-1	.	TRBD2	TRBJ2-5	TGCGCCAGCAGCTTGGCGGGGGGGCAAGAGACCCAGTACTTC	CASSLAGGQETQYF
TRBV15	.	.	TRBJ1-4	TGTGCCACCAGCAGAGACCTTCCCTGGGAAAAACTGTTTTTT	CATSRDLPWEKLFF
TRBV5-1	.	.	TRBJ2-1	TGCGCCAGCCAGAGAGGCGGCCGTAATGAGCAGTTCTTC	CASQRGGRNEQFF
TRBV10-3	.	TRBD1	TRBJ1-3	TGTGCCATCAGCCCTAGGACAGGGACTGGAAACACCATATATTTT	CAISPRTGTGNTIYF
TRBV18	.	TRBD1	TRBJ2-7	TGTGCCAGCTCACCACCGGGACAGTTGCTCGAGCAGTACTTC	CASSPPGQLLEQYF
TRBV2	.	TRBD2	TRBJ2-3	TGTGCCAGCAGGTTAGCGGGGGGCACAGATACGCAGTATTTT	CASRLAGGTDTQYF
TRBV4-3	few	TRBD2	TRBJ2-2	TGCGCCAGCAGCCGAGGGACTAGCGGGGGCGGCGTCACCGGGGAGCTGTTTTTT	CASSRGTSGGGVTGELFF
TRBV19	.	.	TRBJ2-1	TGTGCCAGTAGTGCTACCGGGACCTACAGGAATGAGCAGTTCTTC	CASSATGTYRNEQFF
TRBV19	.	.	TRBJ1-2	TGTGCCAGTAGTATAGTCCCAGAGAACTATGGCTACACCTTC	CASSIVPENYGYTF
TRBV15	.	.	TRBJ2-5	TGTGCCACCAGCAGAGAGGATCCAGGGATAAATCCGACCCAGTACTTC	CATSREDPGINPTQYF
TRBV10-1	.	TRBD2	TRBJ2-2	TGCGCCAGCAGTGAGTCTGCACTAGCGGGAGCCTCGAACACCGGGGAGCTGTTTTTT	CASSESALAGASNTGELFF
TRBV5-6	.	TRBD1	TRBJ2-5	TGTGCCAGCAGCTCTCGGACAGGGGTGGTTCTCGAGACCCAGTACTTC	CASSSRTGVVLETQYF